This T cell receptor (beta chain) comes out of a study of T cell responses to AZD1222 COVID-19 vaccine. Deletions cut 3 bases from V and 6 bases from J, with 9 bases between. This CDR3 has 13 amino acids. Germline V lookup: CDR1 MDHEN, CDR2 SYDVKM. Whole-study findings and limits: Seropositivity was recorded at baseline in only 6 or 7 AZD1222 recipients. Vaccine-related CD4 TCRs covered spike, predominating at 160-218 and 743-854. Two AZD1222 administrations were followed by greater Spike-specific TCR breadth and depth.

The repertoire was sequenced with immunoSEQ multiplex PCR; TCRdb's copy has only in-frame clones and lacks some. This sample carries around 130,000 clones, around 94% of them seen once, and the ten largest clones take 6% to 7%. As concerns this clone: Its antigen remains unidentified.

The chain combines TRBV28 with TRBJ2-1; D possibly corresponds to TRBD1 (5 bases). The sample here was peripheral blood, taken on day 0 of AZD1222 vaccination. The receptor was isolated from an adult in good health. CDR3 protein: CASSFFRGNEQFF. The CDR3, as DNA: TGTGCCAGCAGTTTTTTTAGGGGCAATGAGCAGTTCTTC. Based on the CDR3 plus reference TRBV28 and TRBJ2-1, the full variable domain is DVKVTQSSRYLVKRTGEKVFLECVQDMDHENMFWYRQDPGLGLRLIYFSYDVKMKEKGDIPEGYSVSREKKERFSLILESASTNQTSMYLCASSFFRGNEQFFGPGTRLTVL.